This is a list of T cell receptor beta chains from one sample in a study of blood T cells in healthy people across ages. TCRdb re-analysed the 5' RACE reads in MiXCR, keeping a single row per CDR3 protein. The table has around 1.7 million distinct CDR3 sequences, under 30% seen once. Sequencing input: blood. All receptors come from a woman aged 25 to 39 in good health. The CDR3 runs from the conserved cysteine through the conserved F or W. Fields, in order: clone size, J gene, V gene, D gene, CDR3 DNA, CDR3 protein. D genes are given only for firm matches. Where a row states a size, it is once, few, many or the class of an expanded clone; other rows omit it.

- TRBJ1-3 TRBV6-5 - TGTGCCAGCAGCCGGGGGAGCTCTGGAAACACCATATATTTT CASSRGSSGNTIYF
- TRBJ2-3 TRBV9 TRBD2 TGTGCCAGCAGCCCCGAAGGGAGGGGAACAGATACGCAGTATTTT CASSPEGRGTDTQYF
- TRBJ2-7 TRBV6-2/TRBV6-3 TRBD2 TGTGCCAGCAGTTACGTGGGACTAGTGTCGTCCGAGCAGTACTTC CASSYVGLVSSEQYF
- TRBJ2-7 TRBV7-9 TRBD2 TGTGCCAGCAGCTCCGCCGGGACTAACCTCTACGAGCAGTACTTC CASSSAGTNLYEQYF
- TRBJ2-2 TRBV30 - TGTGCCTGGAATCTTGGACATTCGAACACCGGGGAGCTGTTTTTT CAWNLGHSNTGELFF
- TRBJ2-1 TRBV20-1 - TGCAGTGCTAGAGTGTCAGTGTCTGAGCAGTTCTTC CSARVSVSEQFF
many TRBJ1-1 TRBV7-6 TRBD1 TGTGCCAGTCCGCCCCGGGACAGGGCAGTCCACACTGAAGCTTTCTTT CASPPRDRAVHTEAFF
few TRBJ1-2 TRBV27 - TGTGCCAGCAGTTTAGGGACCCAAGATGGCTACACCTTC CASSLGTQDGYTF
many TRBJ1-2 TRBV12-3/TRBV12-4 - TGTGCCAGCAGGGCTATCCAGGGCTACACCTTC CASRAIQGYTF
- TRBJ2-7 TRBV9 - TGTGCCAGCAGCGTAGGTACAGACGTTTACTACGAGCAGTACTTC CASSVGTDVYYEQYF
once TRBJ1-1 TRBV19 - TGTGCCAGTGCTCGACAGGATTTAGGTGAAGCTTTCTTT CASARQDLGEAFF
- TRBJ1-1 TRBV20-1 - TGCAGTGCTCCCCTCGCCGGCCAAGGGAGGAACACTGAAGCTTTCTTT CSAPLAGQGRNTEAFF
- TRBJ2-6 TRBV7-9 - TGTGCCAGCAGCTTCCTAACAGGGAATACTGGGGCCAACGTCCTGACTTTC CASSFLTGNTGANVLTF
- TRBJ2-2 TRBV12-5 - TGTGCTAGTGGTTTGGTAGCTAGAGGTAACACCGGGGAGCTGTTTTTT CASGLVARGNTGELFF
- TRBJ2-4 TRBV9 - TGTGCCAGCAGCCCAACAACACAAAACATTCAGTACTTC CASSPTTQNIQYF
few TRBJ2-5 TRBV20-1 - TGCAGTGCTAGAGATCGGACTGGAGAGACCCAGTACTTC CSARDRTGETQYF
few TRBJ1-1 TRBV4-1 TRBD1 TGCGCCAGCAGCCAAGTCCAGGGGGCTGGTGGCACTGAAGCTTTCTTT CASSQVQGAGGTEAFF
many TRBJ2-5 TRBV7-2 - TGTGCCAGCAGCTTAGTGCCCAGCCAAGAGACCCAGTACTTC CASSLVPSQETQYF
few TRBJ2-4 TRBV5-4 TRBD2 TGTGCCAGCAGCCCCGGGGGGGGGACCACCGGGAACATTCAGTACTTC CASSPGGGTTGNIQYF
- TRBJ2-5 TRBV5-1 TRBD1 TGCGCCAGCAGCCGAGGACAGGACCAAGAGACCCAGTACTTC CASSRGQDQETQYF
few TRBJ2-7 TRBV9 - TGTGCCAGCAGCCCACCAGGGGATCGCGAGCAGTACTTC CASSPPGDREQYF
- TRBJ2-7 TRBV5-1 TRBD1 TGCGCCAGCAGCTTGGTGGACAGGGGCGAGCAGTACTTC CASSLVDRGEQYF
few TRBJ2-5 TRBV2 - TGTGCCAGCCTCCGAGACTACTCGTACCAAGAGACCCAGTACTTC CASLRDYSYQETQYF
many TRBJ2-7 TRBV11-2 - TGTGCCAGCAGCTTATTTTCCGGGGAGCAGTACTTC CASSLFSGEQYF
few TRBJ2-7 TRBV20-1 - TGCAGTGCTCCCAACCGGGACCACTCCTACGAGCAGTACTTC CSAPNRDHSYEQYF
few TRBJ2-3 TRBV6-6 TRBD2 TGTGCCAGCAGCCCTCCCCGGACTAGCGGCCACACAGATGCGCAGTATTTT CASSPPRTSGHTDAQYF
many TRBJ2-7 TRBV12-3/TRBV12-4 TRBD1 TGTGCCAGCAGTCCCGGGACAGGGAACCACGAGCAGTACTTC CASSPGTGNHEQYF
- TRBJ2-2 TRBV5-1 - TGCGCCAGCAGCTTGGAGACTGATGCCGGGGAGCTGTTTTTT CASSLETDAGELFF
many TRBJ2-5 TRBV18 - TGTGCCAGCTCACCAGCAGGGCGGGAGACCCAGTACTTC CASSPAGRETQYF
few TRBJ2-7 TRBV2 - TGTGCCAGCAAGCCAGCATCCTACGAGCAGTACTTC CASKPASYEQYF
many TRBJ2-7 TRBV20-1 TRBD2 TGCAGTGCTAGGGAGCGGGAGATCCCCTACGAGCAGTACTTC CSAREREIPYEQYF
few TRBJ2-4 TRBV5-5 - TGTGCCAGCATTGGGGGGCTACCTACACTAGCCAAAAACATTCAGTACTTC CASIGGLPTLAKNIQYF
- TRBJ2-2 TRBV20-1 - TGCAGTGCCCGCGGCCTTGACCAAACCGGGGAGCTGTTTTTT CSARGLDQTGELFF
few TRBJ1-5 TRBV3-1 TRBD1 TGTGCCAGCAGCCAAGGAGTCGGGGGACAGGGGCAGGGGCCCCAGCATTTT CASSQGVGGQGQGPQHF
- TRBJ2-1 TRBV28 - TGTGCCAGCAGGTGGGGTGAGAATGAGCGGTTCTTC CASRWGENERFF
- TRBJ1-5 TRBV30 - TGTGCCTGGAGTGGTCCGTATAGCAATCAGCCCCAGCATTTT CAWSGPYSNQPQHF
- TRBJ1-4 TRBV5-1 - TGCGCCAGCAGCGGGGACTCACTCGTGGAAAAACGGTTTTTT CASSGDSLVEKRFF
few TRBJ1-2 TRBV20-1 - TGCAGTGCTATACAGGGTTATTCCTATGGCTACACCTTC CSAIQGYSYGYTF
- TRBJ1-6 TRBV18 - TGTGCCAGCTCACTAACTGCGACAGGCGATAATTCACCCCTCCACTTT CASSLTATGDNSPLHF
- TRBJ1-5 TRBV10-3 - TGTGCCATCAGTATCGGACAGAGCAATCAGCCCCAGCATTTT CAISIGQSNQPQHF
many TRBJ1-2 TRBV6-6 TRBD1 TGTGCCAGCAGTTACTCAGGTGGACAGGGCCCTAACTATGGCTACACCTTC CASSYSGGQGPNYGYTF
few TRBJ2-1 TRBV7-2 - TGTGCCAGCGGCCCCTACCCCTACAATGAGCAGTTCTTC CASGPYPYNEQFF
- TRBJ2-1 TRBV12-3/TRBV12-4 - TGTGCCAGCAGTTCCACGGCGGGACACCAAGAGCAGTTCTTC CASSSTAGHQEQFF
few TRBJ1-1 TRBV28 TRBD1 TGTGCCAGCAGTGCTTCCGGGACAGACATGAACACTGAAGCTTTCTTT CASSASGTDMNTEAFF
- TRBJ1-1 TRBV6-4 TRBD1 TGTGCCAGCAGGACGGACAGGGAGAACACTGAAGCTTTCTTT CASRTDRENTEAFF
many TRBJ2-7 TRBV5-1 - TGTGCCAGCAGTTTAAGTGGGGGGTCCTCCTACGAGCAGTACTTC CASSLSGGSSYEQYF
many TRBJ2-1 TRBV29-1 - TGCAGCGTTGCCCTGGGGGCAAGCTCCTACAATGAGCAGTTCTTC CSVALGASSYNEQFF
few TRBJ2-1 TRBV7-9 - TGTGCCAGCAGCTTAACCGGGGCGGCGGTCAATGAGCAGTTCTTC CASSLTGAAVNEQFF
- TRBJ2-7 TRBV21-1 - TGTGCCAGCAGCAAAAAAGGGTGTGGCAGCTCCTACGAGCAGTACTTC CASSKKGCGSSYEQYF
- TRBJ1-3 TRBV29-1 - TGCAGCGTTGAAGACATTAGCTCTGGAAACACCATATATTTT CSVEDISSGNTIYF
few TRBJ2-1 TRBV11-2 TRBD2 TGTGCCAGCAGCTTAGATCTTAGGGCGGGGGGGCCCCACAATGAGCAGTTCTTC CASSLDLRAGGPHNEQFF
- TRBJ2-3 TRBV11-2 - TGTGCCAGCAGCTTAGATGCCGCTGGGCTGTTGAGCACAGATACGCAGTATTTT CASSLDAAGLLSTDTQYF
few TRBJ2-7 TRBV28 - TGTGCCAGCAACGGGCAGGGTAACCTAGGCCCCTACGAGCAGTACTTC CASNGQGNLGPYEQYF
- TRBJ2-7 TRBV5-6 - TGTGCCCGCAGCACCGCCCAGTGGGTCCGTACCTACGAGCAGTACTTC CARSTAQWVRTYEQYF
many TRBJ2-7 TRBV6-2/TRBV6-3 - TGTGCCAGCAGTGGGGTCGAGGTGGGCTACGAGCAGTACTTC CASSGVEVGYEQYF
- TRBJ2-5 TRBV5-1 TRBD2 TGCGCCAGCAGCCGCCCGGGACTAGCGGGTCAAGAGACCCAGTACTTC CASSRPGLAGQETQYF
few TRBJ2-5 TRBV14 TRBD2 TGTGCCAGCAGCCGCCAGCTTAGCGGGATCGAGACCCAGTACTTC CASSRQLSGIETQYF
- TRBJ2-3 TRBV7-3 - TGTGCCCGCAGCTCAAACCCCACAGATACGCAGTATTTT CARSSNPTDTQYF
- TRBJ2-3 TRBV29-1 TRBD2 TGCAGCGTTGCCCCCAGACTAGCGGGAGGGCGAGATACGCAGTATTTT CSVAPRLAGGRDTQYF
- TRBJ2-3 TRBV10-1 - TGCGCCAGCAGTGAGTCGAGAGGGGGCACAGATACGCAGTATTTT CASSESRGGTDTQYF